Reported below is one T cell receptor (beta chain). What it binds is not known. The study ran its PCR with 60 Vbeta and 13 Jbeta primers. Assay used: immunoSEQ multiplex PCR; TCRdb lists only in-frame clones, some missing. The table lists 84,000 or so clones, 77% of them singletons. Germline V gene sequence: CDR1 SQVTM, CDR2 ANQGSEA. This CDR3 has 14 residues. Trimming pared 7 bases from V and 4 bases from J, leaving 18 bases between. This sample stems from a study of cytomegalovirus exposure and HLA in healthy donors. On the study more broadly: Within the Caucasian-associated ancestry cluster were around 81% of the roughly 380 genotyped donors. Findings of the study overall: Highly shared sequence variants in one cluster were likely a sequencing artifact. In vitro checks showed that a few CMV-associated chains really do target CMV antigens.

The sequencing sample was made of PBMCs. The clonotype comes from a boy under 18 in good health and CMV-seronegative. V and J are TRBV29-1 and TRBJ2-3; a weak D match, TRBD1 (7 bases). CDR3: CSGGTEGAADTQYF. CDR3 in DNA: TGCAGCGGCGGGACAGAAGGGGCTGCAGATACGCAGTATTTT.